This T cell receptor (beta chain) was recovered during a study of PD-1 blockade in classical Hodgkin lymphoma. This table comes from immunoSEQ multiplex PCR, and its TCRdb copy is limited to in-frame clones, with some not included. The sample includes around 29,000 clones, about 82% of them seen just once. The time point was: cycle 4 day 1 (C4D1), after less than 7 weeks of nivolumab. After autologous stem cell transplantation all patients relapsed, and prior brentuximab vedotin exposure differed between cohorts. Thawed PBMCs yielded CD4+ T cells through magnetic negative selection. Patients' outcomes at their best amounted to complete response, partial response or progressive disease. V shed 8 bases, J shed 0 bases, and the junction held 9 bases outside the gene matches. The CDR3 spans 16 residues. The V gene's germline CDR1 is SGHRS and CDR2 YFSETQ.

This sequence was found in a human donor with classical Hodgkin lymphoma. The sequencing used CD4+ T cells from blood, collected before the fourth cycle of nivolumab. The V and J genes are TRBV5-1 and TRBJ2-3; 10 nucleotides line up with TRBD2. As DNA, the CDR3 is TGCGCCAGTCGCCAGGGGACTAGCGTTAGCACAGATACGCAGTATTTT. This gives the protein CASRQGTSVSTDTQYF.